Reported below is one TCR beta chain. It lacks a known antigen. No qualities accompany the bases; no much larger clone lies one base away. Patients with autoimmune disease history or receiving systemic immunosuppression were excluded from the trial. In every dose cohort, peripheral blood was drawn for TCR sequencing at baseline, cycle 4 day 1, and cycle 7 day 1. Samples came from an open-label, multicenter, first-in-human phase I dose-escalation trial of ivuxolimab. Adults with locally advanced or metastatic head and neck squamous cell, hepatocellular, melanoma or renal cell carcinoma were enrolled in the trial. Before TCR sequencing, CD4+ T cells and CD8+ T cells were sorted from peripheral blood as separate populations. The sample comes from a study of OX40 agonist ivuxolimab in advanced cancers. With regard to the full study: Ivuxolimab was an agonistic, fully human IgG2 monoclonal antibody directed against OX40 (CD134), a costimulatory receptor. Prior anti-PD-1, anti-PD-L1 or anti-CTLA-4 therapy was permitted, and checkpoint inhibitors had been received by roughly 40% of dose-escalation patients. Three dose-escalation patients achieved partial responses, one with hepatocellular carcinoma and two with cutaneous melanoma. Intravenous ivuxolimab was administered to patients every 2 weeks at six dose levels: 0.01, 0.1, 0.3, 1.5, 3 and 10 mg/kg. The point of sequencing TCRbeta in the periphery was to test whether ivuxolimab changed TCR sequence diversity and drove clonal T-cell expansion. The paper reports the monotherapy dose-escalation portion (N of about 47 patients) of the phase I ivuxolimab trial. Of the 50 or so patients in dose escalation, about 20 had hepatocellular carcinoma, some 15 had melanoma, 9 had renal cell carcinoma and 9 had head and neck cancer. In the dose-escalation cohort, approximately 82% of patients were male, and the mean age was around 60 years with a range of about 20 to 90. The full study reports these points: In partial responders in the 0.1-3.0 mg/kg groups, normalized peripheral clonal expansion was found to be among the lowest, especially among CD8+ T cells. At doses of 0.1 to 3.0 mg/kg, clonal expansion of both CD4+ and CD8+ blood T cells was observed from baseline to week 6. Antigen specificity was not determined for the clonally expanded peripheral T cells. Low levels of normalized T-cell clonal expansion were also seen in some patients who did not respond. On average, CD8+ T cells showed more expanded clones than CD4+ T cells after ivuxolimab.

Genomic DNA was extracted from sorted cells for sequencing of the TCRbeta CDR3 region. The immunoSEQ Assay was used for sequencing of TCRbeta CDR3 regions. TCRdb took this table from immuneACCESS and kept in-frame rearrangements with V and J called. Such tables lack part of the clones; where checked against another copy, unresolved V genes explain under half of the gap, and the rest is unexplained. For this sample there are approximately 40,000 clones; 80% to 90% appear just once. The ten most abundant clones make up 4.5% to 6% of the sample. CDR1 MDHEN and CDR2 SYDVKM were looked up in the germline V gene. V gives up 5 bases and J gives up 5 bases, and the segment between their germline ends measures 16 bases. The CDR3 holds 14 amino acids from the cysteine to the phenylalanine. The retained sequence is limited to the CDR3, 42 bases, with the frame set at the first base.

This chain is built from TRBV28 and TRBJ2-7; D gene: possibly TRBD2, on 6 matching bases. This receptor was obtained from an adult with an advanced solid tumor such as melanoma, head and neck, liver or kidney cancer. Sequencing used CD4+ or CD8+ T cells sorted from blood, obtained in a trial of the OX40 agonist ivuxolimab. The DNA reads as follows: TGTGCCAGCAGTGAACCCCGGGGGAGGAACGAGCAGTACTTC. Its product reads: CASSEPRGRNEQYF.